This entry is about one TCR beta chain. The sample belongs to a study of blood T cell repertoires in COVID-19. At the level of the study: Samples of COVID-19 (acute and convalescent) were obtained from the United States, Italy and Spain. In each case, the material was cDNA or gDNA derived from T cells, B-cell-depleted T cells, or PBMCs.

Measured with immunoSEQ multiplex PCR; TCRdb has only the in-frame clones, and not every one. Of 300,000 to 400,000 clones in the sample, approximately 90% were seen once. Germline V gene sequence: CDR1 MNHEY, CDR2 SVGAGI. The trim removed 5 bases at V and 9 bases at J, leaving 7 bases unmatched. CDR3 length: 13 residues. The clonotype was recovered from a young woman who had recovered from COVID-19. The sequencing sample was made of peripheral blood. The chain joins TRBV6-5 to TRBJ2-1; 7 bases are shared with TRBD2. The CDR3 region has the DNA TGTGCCAGCAGTCCCGGACTAGTAAGTGAGCAGTTCTTC. Translating gives CASSPGLVSEQFF.